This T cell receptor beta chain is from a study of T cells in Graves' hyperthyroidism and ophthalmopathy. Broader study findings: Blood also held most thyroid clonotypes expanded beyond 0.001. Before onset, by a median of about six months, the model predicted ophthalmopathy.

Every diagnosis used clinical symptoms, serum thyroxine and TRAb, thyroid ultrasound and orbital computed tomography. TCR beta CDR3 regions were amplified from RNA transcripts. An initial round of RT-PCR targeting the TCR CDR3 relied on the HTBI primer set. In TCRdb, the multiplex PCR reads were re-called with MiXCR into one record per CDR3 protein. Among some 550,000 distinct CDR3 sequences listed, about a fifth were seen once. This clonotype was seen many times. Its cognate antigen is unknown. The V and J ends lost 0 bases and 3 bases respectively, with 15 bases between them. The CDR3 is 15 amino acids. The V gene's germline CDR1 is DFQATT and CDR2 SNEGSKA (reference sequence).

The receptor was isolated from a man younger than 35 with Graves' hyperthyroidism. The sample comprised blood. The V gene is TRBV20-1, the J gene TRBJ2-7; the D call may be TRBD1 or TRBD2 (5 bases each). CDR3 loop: CSARDLGREIYEQYF. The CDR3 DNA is TGCAGTGCTAGAGATCTCGGCAGGGAGATCTACGAGCAGTACTTC.